This TCR beta chain was identified during a study of shared clonotypes between healthy human individuals. General observations from the study: Estimated richness values were generally larger in naive subsets than in memory subsets.

The V gene lost 6 bases and the J gene lost 4 bases, with 12 bases spanning the gap. CDR1 and CDR2 from the germline V gene are MDHEN and SYDVKM. The CDR3 runs to 13 residues. The assay was immunoSEQ multiplex PCR, and TCRdb's table has in-frame clones only and misses some. The sample holds some 2,000,000 clones, roughly 94% seen once. As concerns this clone: No antigen is known for it.

Every one of the donors was a Caucasian adult that lived in Nashville, Tennessee. This chain links TRBV28 with TRBJ1-2; TRBD1 is a possible D gene (6 bases). This clonotype originated in a man between 18 and 35 years old in good health. Sample: naive CD4+ T cells sorted from blood. The sample's subset: CD45RA+ positively selected. The CDR3 reads CASRGQGSYGYTF. In nucleotides, the CDR3 is TGTGCCAGCAGGGGGCAGGGGAGCTATGGCTACACCTTC.